Listed here are 20 T cell receptor beta chains from one sample, sequenced in a study of blood T cell repertoires in COVID-19. TCRdb's table, derived via immunoSEQ multiplex PCR, lists solely in-frame clones and lacks some. Among roughly 120,000 clones listed, 85% were seen once. The sample taken for sequencing was peripheral blood. The source of these receptors is a woman aged 55 to 70 with COVID-19, enrolled during active disease.

This clone was seen more than once but under ten times. The chain couples TRBV3-1 (or the pseudogene TRBV3-2) to TRBJ1-1, with 7 bases matching TRBD1. This CDR3 spans 16 amino acids. The V gene's germline CDR1 is LGHDT and CDR2 YNNKEL (reference sequence). Trimming took 0 bases from V and 0 from J; bases not matched to a gene: 4. The CDR3 protein is CASSQDWDRLNTEAFF. CDR3 coding DNA: TGTGCCAGCAGCCAAGATTGGGACAGATTGAACACTGAAGCTTTCTTT.

This sequence joins TRBV6-5 and TRBJ2-1; 10 positions agree with TRBD2. Germline values: CDR1 MNHEY, CDR2 SVGAGI. Trimming cost V 0 bases and J 4 bases; bases outside gene matches: 3. The CDR3 totals 16 residues. The CDR3 nucleotides read TGTGCCAGCAGTTACTCGCTAGCGGGGGAGTACAATGAGCAGTTCTTC. Translation gives CASSYSLAGEYNEQFF.

V usage is TRBV3-1 (or the pseudogene TRBV3-2) and J usage is TRBJ2-5; TRBD2 matches at 10 bases. Looked up from germline, CDR1 is LGHDT and CDR2 is YNNKEL (reference sequence). The CDR3 totals 16 residues. The ends lost 1 base at V and 4 bases at J; junction bases unmatched: 6. The CDR3 loop reads CASSQVSGGVAETQYF. The CDR3 nucleotides are TGTGCCAGCAGCCAAGTGAGCGGGGGGGTGGCAGAGACCCAGTACTTC.

V is TRBV25-1 and J is TRBJ1-2, with 7 bases identical to TRBD1. V lost 8 bases to trimming and J lost 4 bases; unmatched junction nucleotides: 13. Germline CDR1 MGHDK, CDR2 SYGVNS. The CDR3 is 15 amino acids. Written as DNA, the CDR3 is TGTGCCAGCTCTACTACCAAAAGGACAGGCTATGGCTACACCTTC. Residues: CASSTTKRTGYGYTF.

This chain links TRBV5-4 with TRBJ2-3; tentative D call: TRBD1 (5 bases). There are 13 residues in the CDR3. CDR1 is SGHNT and CDR2 is YYREEE in the germline V gene (reference sequence). Trimming took off 5 bases at V and 4 bases at J, with 11 bases between the two ends. The CDR3 reads CASRLQGADTQYF. CDR3 nucleotides: TGTGCCAGCAGGTTGCAGGGCGCAGATACGCAGTATTTT.

The chain combines TRBV5-8 with TRBJ1-6; D remains unclear. Germline CDR1 reads SGHTS; CDR2 reads YDEGEE. The V and J ends lost 3 bases and 9 bases respectively, with 13 bases between them. The CDR3 runs 14 residues. The CDR3 sequence: CASSSGISTSPLHF. Here the CDR3 DNA reads TGTGCCAGCAGCTCAGGAATTTCTACTTCACCCCTCCACTTT.

CDR3 amino acids: CAGTDRLGQPQHF. Written as DNA, the CDR3 is TGTGCCGGAACCGACAGGCTGGGGCAGCCCCAGCATTTT. The rearrangement links TRBV6-6 to TRBJ1-5, with D perhaps matching TRBD1 (6 bases). This CDR3 spans 13 amino acids. From germline, CDR1 is MNHNY and CDR2 SVGAGI (reference sequence). The V end was cut by 11 bases, the J end by 7 bases, with 18 bases between.

A few counts support this clone. The V and J genes are TRBV10-3 and TRBJ1-6; a weak D match, TRBD1 (6 bases). V lost 6 bases to trimming and J lost 9 bases, with 12 bases between them. CDR1 is ENHRY, CDR2 SYGVKD, per germline. This CDR3 is built from 13 residues. The CDR3 DNA sequence: TGTGCCATCAGGGGGCAGGGGATTTCACCCCTCCACTTT. Amino acid sequence: CAIRGQGISPLHF.

The chain joins TRBV30 to TRBJ2-7, with TRBD1 as a possible D gene (5 bases). V was pared by 3 bases and J by 0 bases, with 9 bases between. Germline values: CDR1 GTSNPN, CDR2 SVGIG (reference sequence). The CDR3 covers 13 residues. The CDR3 sequence is CAWRTGLSYEQYF. CDR3 DNA sequence: TGTGCCTGGAGAACAGGTCTCTCCTACGAGCAGTACTTC.

The chain joins TRBV30 to TRBJ2-7, with TRBD1 identical over 10 bases. This CDR3 is 14 amino acids long. Germline values: CDR1 GTSNPN, CDR2 SVGIG (reference sequence). Trimming took 2 bases from V and 6 from J; bases not matched to a gene: 7. In DNA form, the CDR3 reads TGTGCCTGGAGTACCCTCGACAGGGGGCTCGAGCAGTACTTC. It codes for CAWSTLDRGLEQYF.

The chain carries TRBV5-1 and TRBJ1-1, with TRBD1 as a possible D gene (6 bases). Germline-derived CDR1 and CDR2 are SGHRS and YFSETQ. The ends were cut back, 4 bases at V and 1 base at J, with 14 bases in the middle. The CDR3 extends over 15 amino acids. CDR3 in amino acids: CASSPGTLGNTEAFF. The CDR3 nucleotides are TGCGCCAGCAGCCCGGGGACACTGGGGAACACTGAAGCTTTCTTT.

In its sample, this clone was seen once. The genes are TRBV3-1 (or the pseudogene TRBV3-2) and TRBJ1-1; D unclear. The length of the CDR3 is 11 residues. The V gene's germline CDR1 is LGHDT and CDR2 YNNKEL (reference sequence). Trimming removed 5 bases at V and 9 bases at J, with 10 bases between. The CDR3 loop is CASSELNQAFF. CDR3 DNA sequence: TGTGCCAGCAGCGAGTTAAACCAAGCTTTCTTT.

The rearrangement links TRBV27 to TRBJ2-7, with 8 bases aligning to TRBD1. Germline CDR1 reads MNHEY; CDR2 reads SMNVEV (reference sequence). Germline trimming cut 5 bases from V and 9 bases from J; bases unmatched to any gene: 15. CDR3 length: 15 amino acids. In DNA, the CDR3 is TGTGCCAGCAGTCCTTCGTGGACAGGGAACGGGATGCAGTACTTC. This translates into CASSPSWTGNGMQYF.

The rearrangement uses TRBV12-3 or TRBV12-4 and TRBJ2-3; 10 bases line up with TRBD2. V trimming: 1 base; J trimming: 14 bases; junction bases outside the gene matches: 6. This CDR3 region has 13 residues. CDR3 region: CASSLGLAGAPYF. The CDR3, as DNA: TGTGCCAGCAGTTTAGGGCTAGCGGGGGCCCCGTATTTT.

The chain has TRBV29-1 and TRBJ1-1; 7 nucleotides match TRBD1. CDR3 size: 12 residues. Germline CDR1 reads SQVTM; CDR2 reads ANQGSEA. V dropped 7 bases and J dropped 3; count of bases not matched to a gene: 5. CDR3 amino acids: CSGYRGDTEAFF. The DNA of the CDR3 is TGCAGCGGATACAGGGGAGACACTGAAGCTTTCTTT.

The V call is TRBV11-3, the J call TRBJ1-1, with TRBD1 identical over 7 bases. The CDR3 is made up of 12 amino acids. Germline V gene data show CDR1 as SGHNT and CDR2 as YENEEA. V dropped 5 bases and J dropped 9; count of bases not matched to a gene: 6. The CDR3 DNA reads TGTGCCAGCAGCCGGAGACAGGGCAAAGCTTTCTTT. Protein product: CASSRRQGKAFF.

This chain joins TRBV16 and TRBJ1-2, with 10 positions matching TRBD1. The CDR3 is 17 residues long. CDR1 and CDR2 from the germline V gene are KGHSY and FQNENV. V dropped 3 bases and J dropped 4; count of bases not matched to a gene: 11. The CDR3 sequence: CASSHRAGTGDSYGYTF. DNA for the CDR3: TGTGCCAGCAGCCACCGCGCCGGGACAGGGGATTCCTATGGCTACACCTTC.

This clone came up a few times. The V gene is TRBV21-1, the J gene TRBJ1-6; TRBD1 is the table's D call, not checked against the DNA. TRBV21-1 constitutes a pseudogene. The CDR3 extends over 17 amino acids. The CDR3 DNA sequence: TGTGCCAGCAGCGAAAAACCCCCGGGACAGGGGGCATCGGCCCTCCACTTT. Translating it yields CASSEKPPGQGASALHF.

V gene TRBV5-1 combines with J gene TRBJ1-6; 10 bases fit TRBD1. The CDR3 totals 15 residues. Trimming took 3 bases from V and 8 from J; bases not matched to a gene: 5. Germline loops: CDR1 SGHRS, CDR2 YFSETQ. Here the CDR3 reads CASSSVGTGDSPLHF. The CDR3 DNA sequence: TGCGCCAGCAGCTCGGTTGGGACAGGGGATTCACCCCTCCACTTT.

This rearrangement joins TRBV29-1 to TRBJ1-6, with 7 bases identical to TRBD1. The V gene end was trimmed by 5 bases and the J gene end by 6 bases; junction bases not matched to a gene: 4. CDR3 length: 13 amino acids. CDR1 SQVTM and CDR2 ANQGSEA come from the germline V gene. The CDR3 loop is CSVRTGPNSPLHF. The CDR3 region has the DNA TGCAGCGTTCGGACAGGCCCTAATTCACCCCTCCACTTT.